The TCR beta chain under discussion was sequenced for a study of blood T cell repertoires in COVID-19. Before being deemed recovered, Cohort 3 donors had two negative PCRs, clearance, or symptom resolution. The V end was cut by 0 bases, the J end by 11 bases, with 10 bases between. The CDR3 covers 12 residues. CDR1 LNHNV and CDR2 YYDKDF come from the germline V gene (reference sequence). This table comes from immunoSEQ multiplex PCR, and its TCRdb copy is limited to in-frame clones, with some not included. Of almost 500,000 clones detected, around 85% appear once; the ten largest clones hold approximately 8%.

V usage is TRBV15 and J usage is TRBJ1-1, with D unclear. This TCR came from a woman aged 55-70 years who had recovered from COVID-19. Sample: PBMCs or T cells enriched from blood (not recorded which). The CDR3 DNA sequence: TGTGCCACCAGCAGAGATGAGGGTTCTGCTTTCTTT. Amino acids: CATSRDEGSAFF.